This is a list of T cell receptor beta chains from one sample in a study of Ad26.COV2.S vaccination and SARS-CoV-2 variants. Data came from immunoSEQ multiplex PCR; TCRdb stores just in-frame clones and leaves some out. The sample holds hundreds of thousands of clones; 80% to 95% are singletons and the top ten take 12%. This material consisted of peripheral blood, taken in a trial of Ad26.COV2.S vaccine versus placebo. The receptors were sampled from a person aged 18 to 65 who received the Ad26.COV2.S COVID-19 vaccine or a placebo. CDR3s include the opening cysteine and the closing phenylalanine or tryptophan. The D gene is left open where the match is weak. Only part of the rows carry a size: once, few, many, or a class if the clone is expanded.

v_gene: TRBV19; abundance: -; j_gene: TRBJ1-5; d_gene: -; len: 15; CDR3aa: CASSHYGAGNQPQHF; CDR3nt: TGTGCCAGTAGCCATTATGGCGCGGGCAATCAGCCCCAGCATTTT
v_gene: TRBV29-1; abundance: -; j_gene: TRBJ2-2; d_gene: -; len: 14; CDR3aa: CSVFSDANTGELFF; CDR3nt: TGCAGCGTCTTTAGCGATGCGAACACCGGGGAGCTGTTTTTT
v_gene: TRBV4-3; abundance: -; j_gene: TRBJ2-7; d_gene: TRBD2; len: 17; CDR3aa: CASSQAWTSPIIYEQYF; CDR3nt: TGCGCCAGCAGCCAAGCCTGGACTAGCCCGATCATCTACGAGCAGTACTTC
v_gene: TRBV7-7; abundance: -; j_gene: TRBJ2-7; d_gene: TRBD2; len: 15; CDR3aa: CASSLAAGGSYEQYF; CDR3nt: TGTGCTAGCAGCTTAGCCGCGGGAGGTTCATACGAGCAGTACTTC
v_gene: TRBV20-1; abundance: once; j_gene: TRBJ2-5; d_gene: TRBD2; len: 14; CDR3aa: CSASGTRIWETQYF; CDR3nt: TGCAGTGCTAGTGGGACTAGAATCTGGGAGACCCAGTACTTC
v_gene: TRBV10-3; abundance: -; j_gene: TRBJ2-1; d_gene: TRBD2; len: 17; CDR3aa: CAISESLSSGRDNEQFF; CDR3nt: TGTGCCATCAGTGAGTCCTTGTCTAGCGGGCGGGACAATGAGCAGTTCTTC
v_gene: TRBV5-5; abundance: -; j_gene: TRBJ1-4; d_gene: TRBD1; len: 16; CDR3aa: CASSYRGFSRNEKLFF; CDR3nt: TGTGCCAGCAGCTACAGGGGGTTCAGCCGCAATGAAAAACTGTTTTTT
v_gene: TRBV28; abundance: -; j_gene: TRBJ2-1; d_gene: -; len: 16; CDR3aa: CASSSSSGYSYNEQFF; CDR3nt: TGTGCCAGCAGTTCGAGTAGCGGATACTCCTACAATGAGCAGTTCTTC
v_gene: TRBV12-3/TRBV12-4; abundance: -; j_gene: TRBJ2-7; d_gene: TRBD2; len: 12; CDR3aa: CASSLVAGACNF; CDR3nt: TGTGCCAGCAGTTTAGTAGCGGGAGCCTGTAACTTC
v_gene: TRBV6-6; abundance: -; j_gene: TRBJ1-5; d_gene: -; len: 15; CDR3aa: CASSRDTFGNQPQHF; CDR3nt: TGTGCCAGCAGCCGGGACACCTTCGGGAATCAGCCCCAGCATTTT
v_gene: TRBV7-9; abundance: -; j_gene: TRBJ1-1; d_gene: -; len: 14; CDR3aa: CASRATAVDTEAFF; CDR3nt: TGTGCCAGCAGAGCTACAGCGGTGGATACTGAAGCTTTCTTT
v_gene: TRBV6-5; abundance: -; j_gene: TRBJ1-4; d_gene: -; len: 10; CDR3aa: CASIGEKLFF; CDR3nt: TGTGCCAGCATAGGTGAAAAACTGTTTTTT
v_gene: TRBV2; abundance: -; j_gene: TRBJ2-1; d_gene: TRBD1; len: 14; CDR3aa: CASKTGLYGNEQFF; CDR3nt: TGTGCCAGTAAGACAGGGTTATACGGCAATGAGCAGTTCTTC
v_gene: TRBV2; abundance: -; j_gene: TRBJ2-5; d_gene: TRBD2; len: 17; CDR3aa: CASSEVRSASGKETQYF; CDR3nt: TGTGCCAGCAGTGAAGTGCGCTCGGCTAGCGGTAAAGAGACCCAGTACTTC
v_gene: TRBV5-4; abundance: -; j_gene: TRBJ2-3; d_gene: TRBD2; len: 17; CDR3aa: CASRYDTSGRDTDTQYF; CDR3nt: TGTGCCAGCAGATACGACACTAGCGGGAGGGACACAGATACGCAGTATTTT
v_gene: TRBV6-2/TRBV6-3; abundance: -; j_gene: TRBJ2-1; d_gene: -; len: 19; CDR3aa: CASSYGAGAALSAYNEQFF; CDR3nt: TGTGCCAGCAGTTACGGGGCAGGGGCCGCCCTGAGCGCATACAATGAGCAGTTCTTC
v_gene: TRBV6-5; abundance: -; j_gene: TRBJ1-4; d_gene: -; len: 13; CDR3aa: CASTNVGGEKLFF; CDR3nt: TGTGCCAGCACCAACGTGGGGGGGGAAAAACTGTTTTTT
v_gene: TRBV4-1; abundance: -; j_gene: TRBJ1-1; d_gene: -; len: 14; CDR3aa: CASAPTGMNTEAFF; CDR3nt: TGCGCCAGCGCACCAACAGGGATGAACACTGAAGCTTTCTTT
v_gene: TRBV6-6; abundance: -; j_gene: TRBJ2-2; d_gene: TRBD2; len: 16; CDR3aa: CASSYSGGRAGGELFF; CDR3nt: TGTGCCAGCAGTTACTCTGGCGGGAGGGCCGGCGGGGAGCTGTTTTTT
v_gene: TRBV6-5; abundance: -; j_gene: TRBJ1-1; d_gene: TRBD1; len: 14; CDR3aa: CASRSPGQHPEAFF; CDR3nt: TGTGCCAGCAGAAGCCCGGGACAGCATCCTGAAGCTTTCTTT
v_gene: TRBV6-6; abundance: -; j_gene: TRBJ1-1; d_gene: TRBD1; len: 12; CDR3aa: CASSYGTGEAFF; CDR3nt: TGTGCCAGCAGTTATGGGACAGGCGAAGCTTTCTTT
v_gene: TRBV30; abundance: -; j_gene: TRBJ1-6; d_gene: TRBD1; len: 17; CDR3aa: CAWTSGTGGFLNSPLHF; CDR3nt: TGTGCCTGGACGTCCGGGACAGGGGGGTTTTTGAATTCACCCCTCCACTTT
v_gene: TRBV27; abundance: -; j_gene: TRBJ2-7; d_gene: -; len: 11; CDR3aa: CASSTGLEQYF; CDR3nt: TGTGCCAGCAGTACCGGGTTAGAGCAGTACTTC
v_gene: TRBV11-2; abundance: -; j_gene: TRBJ2-1; d_gene: -; len: 19; CDR3aa: CASSLVSGLARKGYNEQFF; CDR3nt: TGTGCCAGCAGCTTAGTTTCCGGGCTAGCGAGGAAAGGGTACAATGAGCAGTTCTTC
v_gene: TRBV3-1/TRBV3-2; abundance: -; j_gene: TRBJ1-6; d_gene: -; len: 19; CDR3aa: CASSDLWNTGLMNNSPLHF; CDR3nt: TGTGCCAGCAGCGACCTCTGGAACACAGGGTTGATGAATAATTCACCCCTCCACTTT
v_gene: TRBV28; abundance: -; j_gene: TRBJ1-3; d_gene: -; len: 13; CDR3aa: CASSSGSGNTIYF; CDR3nt: TGTGCCAGCAGTTCTGGCTCTGGAAACACCATATATTTT
v_gene: TRBV9; abundance: -; j_gene: TRBJ2-5; d_gene: TRBD1; len: 15; CDR3aa: CASSASRTGGQTQYF; CDR3nt: TGTGCCAGCAGCGCATCCAGGACAGGGGGTCAGACCCAGTACTTC
v_gene: TRBV30; abundance: -; j_gene: TRBJ2-3; d_gene: TRBD2; len: 17; CDR3aa: CAWSPYSGRADTDTQYF; CDR3nt: TGTGCCTGGAGTCCATATAGCGGGAGGGCTGACACAGATACGCAGTATTTT
v_gene: TRBV15; abundance: few; j_gene: TRBJ1-2; d_gene: -; len: 13; CDR3aa: CATSRDRRTGYTF; CDR3nt: TGTGCCACCAGCAGAGATCGGAGGACTGGCTACACCTTC
v_gene: TRBV4-2; abundance: -; j_gene: TRBJ2-7; d_gene: -; len: 14; CDR3aa: CASSQRTEGVEQYF; CDR3nt: TGTGCCAGCAGCCAACGGACTGAAGGGGTCGAGCAGTACTTC
v_gene: TRBV10-3; abundance: -; j_gene: TRBJ2-2; d_gene: TRBD1; len: 18; CDR3aa: CAISESKSGQGGTGELFF; CDR3nt: TGTGCCATCAGTGAGTCCAAGTCTGGACAGGGGGGCACCGGGGAGCTGTTTTTT
v_gene: TRBV30; abundance: -; j_gene: TRBJ2-1; d_gene: -; len: 14; CDR3aa: CAWSPGVYADEQFF; CDR3nt: TGTGCCTGGAGCCCCGGGGTCTACGCGGATGAGCAGTTCTTC
v_gene: TRBV28; abundance: -; j_gene: TRBJ1-1; d_gene: TRBD1; len: 17; CDR3aa: CASSLFFGTGSNTEAFF; CDR3nt: TGTGCCAGCAGTTTATTCTTCGGGACAGGGTCCAACACTGAAGCTTTCTTT
v_gene: TRBV30; abundance: -; j_gene: TRBJ1-5; d_gene: -; len: 17; CDR3aa: CAWSVGKGGHPNQPQHF; CDR3nt: TGTGCCTGGAGTGTAGGGAAAGGGGGACACCCTAATCAGCCCCAGCATTTT
v_gene: TRBV5-4; abundance: -; j_gene: TRBJ1-3; d_gene: -; len: 15; CDR3aa: CASSLGYGAGNTIYF; CDR3nt: TGTGCCAGCAGCTTGGGGTATGGGGCTGGAAACACCATATATTTT
v_gene: TRBV3-1/TRBV3-2; abundance: -; j_gene: TRBJ1-5; d_gene: -; len: 13; CDR3aa: CASSQEFVEPQHF; CDR3nt: TGTGCCAGCAGCCAAGAATTTGTGGAGCCCCAGCATTTT
v_gene: TRBV10-3; abundance: -; j_gene: TRBJ2-7; d_gene: TRBD2; len: 13; CDR3aa: CAISDVLAGEQYF; CDR3nt: TGTGCCATCAGTGATGTTCTAGCGGGAGAGCAGTACTTC
v_gene: TRBV19; abundance: -; j_gene: TRBJ1-1; d_gene: -; len: 11; CDR3aa: CASSIGTEAFF; CDR3nt: TGTGCCAGTAGTATTGGTACTGAAGCTTTCTTT
v_gene: TRBV7-2; abundance: -; j_gene: TRBJ1-5; d_gene: TRBD1; len: 15; CDR3aa: CASSSTGTSNQPQHF; CDR3nt: TGTGCCAGCAGCTCGACAGGGACTAGCAATCAGCCCCAGCATTTT
v_gene: TRBV19; abundance: -; j_gene: TRBJ2-4; d_gene: TRBD1; len: 19; CDR3aa: CASRRRTGMGAIAKNIQYF; CDR3nt: TGTGCCAGTAGACGAAGGACAGGAATGGGGGCAATAGCCAAAAACATTCAGTACTTC
v_gene: TRBV7-2; abundance: -; j_gene: TRBJ1-6; d_gene: TRBD1; len: 17; CDR3aa: CASSLAIGGAGNSPLHF; CDR3nt: TGTGCCAGCAGCTTAGCGATAGGGGGCGCGGGTAATTCACCCCTCCACTTT
v_gene: TRBV4-1; abundance: -; j_gene: TRBJ2-1; d_gene: -; len: 15; CDR3aa: CASRPSPHYYNEQFF; CDR3nt: TGCGCCAGCAGGCCCAGCCCTCACTACTACAATGAGCAGTTCTTC
v_gene: TRBV7-2; abundance: -; j_gene: TRBJ2-5; d_gene: -; len: 15; CDR3aa: CASSPTNGRVETQYF; CDR3nt: TGTGCCAGCAGCCCGACAAACGGTCGGGTGGAGACCCAGTACTTC
v_gene: TRBV7-8; abundance: -; j_gene: TRBJ1-4; d_gene: -; len: 19; CDR3aa: CASSLGRAVLSSTNEKLFF; CDR3nt: TGTGCCAGCAGCTTGGGCAGGGCGGTCTTGTCGTCAACTAATGAAAAACTGTTTTTT